Sequencing of this TCR beta chain was carried out in a study of T cell responses to AZD1222 COVID-19 vaccine. Clones were sequenced by immunoSEQ multiplex PCR, and TCRdb holds only the in-frame ones, with some missing. This repertoire shows some 95,000 clones, about 88% found once; its top ten account for roughly 3.7%. Points from the study as a whole: Without day 14 samples, only post-peak T cell repertoires were studied.

Germline CDR1 SNHLY, CDR2 FYNNEI. J gave up 2 bases and V 8 bases, and 5 bases lay outside the gene matches. CDR3 size: 15 residues. On this clone itself: The antigen remains unidentified. The sample holds other DNA sequences that translate to the same CDR3.

The rearrangement uses TRBV2 and TRBJ2-5, with 13 bases lining up with TRBD2. Sequenced material: peripheral blood, taken on day 0 of AZD1222 vaccination. This clonotype originated in an adult in good health. The CDR3 nucleotides are TGTGCCAGCGGAGGACTAGCGGGGGCTCAAGAGACCCAGTACTTC. Translated: CASGGLAGAQETQYF.